The text below deals with one T cell receptor (beta chain). The sample belongs to a study of control samples from healthy donors and cancer patients. Trimming left V 2 bases short and J 5 bases short, with 12 bases between. The CDR3 runs 14 residues. Germline CDR1 MDHEN, CDR2 SYDVKM. Here immunoSEQ multiplex PCR was the method, and the copy in TCRdb shows in-frame clones only, minus some. The table has more than 70,000 clones, 94% seen once; the top ten hold more than 2.5%. The TCR sequence derives from a woman aged 30 to 39 in good health. The rearrangement links TRBV28 to TRBJ1-1; a weak D match, TRBD1 (5 bases). The sequencing sample was made of blood. CDR3: CASSLRGAGTEAFF. The CDR3 DNA sequence: TGTGCCAGCAGTTTAAGAGGGGCGGGGACTGAAGCTTTCTTT. The full variable domain, rest sourced from reference TRBV28 and TRBJ1-1, is DVKVTQSSRYLVKRTGEKVFLECVQDMDHENMFWYRQDPGLGLRLIYFSYDVKMKEKGDIPEGYSVSREKKERFSLILESASTNQTSMYLCASSLRGAGTEAFFGQGTRLTVV.